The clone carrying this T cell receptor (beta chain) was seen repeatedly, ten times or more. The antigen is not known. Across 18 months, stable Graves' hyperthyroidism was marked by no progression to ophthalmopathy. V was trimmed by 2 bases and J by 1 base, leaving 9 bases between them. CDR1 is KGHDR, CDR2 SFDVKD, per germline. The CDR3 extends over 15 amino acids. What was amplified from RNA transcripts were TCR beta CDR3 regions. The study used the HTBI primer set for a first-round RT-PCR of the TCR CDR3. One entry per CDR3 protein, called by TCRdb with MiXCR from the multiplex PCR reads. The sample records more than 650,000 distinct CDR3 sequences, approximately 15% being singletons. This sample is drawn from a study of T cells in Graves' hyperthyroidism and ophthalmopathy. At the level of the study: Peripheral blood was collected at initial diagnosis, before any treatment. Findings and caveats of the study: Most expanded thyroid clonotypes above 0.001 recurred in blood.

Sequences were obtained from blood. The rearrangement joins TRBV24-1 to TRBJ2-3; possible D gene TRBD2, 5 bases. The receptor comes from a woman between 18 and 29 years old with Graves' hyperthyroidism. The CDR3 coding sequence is TGTGCCACCAGTGATTCCGGGGAACGCACAGATACGCAGTATTTT. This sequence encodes CATSDSGERTDTQYF.